The 20 T cell receptor beta chains listed next were all sequenced from one sample in a study of post-analysis software for immune sequencing data. Unique-molecular-identifier-tagged TCR beta cDNA libraries were used. MiXCR, applied by TCRdb to the PCR reads, yields one record per CDR3 protein. This sample has over 300,000 distinct CDR3 sequences, with less than 40% found just once. The antigens of these receptors remain unknown. Study findings and constraints: Five TRBV segments occurring more often in patients than controls included TRBV5-6, TRBV5-1 and TRBV20-1.

The sample comprised blood. The receptors originated from a girl aged 5-17 years with multiple sclerosis.

Notes on this clonotype: No conserved phenylalanine or tryptophan is present at the end of the CDR3, so a read error is the likely explanation. This chain connects TRBV6-5 to TRBJ2-1, with D perhaps TRBD2 (7 bases). The V and J ends lost 6 bases and 8 bases respectively, with 20 bases between them. The CDR3 has 15 residues. CDR1 and CDR2 from the germline V gene are MNHEY and SVGAGI. The CDR3 here is CASRSPGLGGDEQFV. The CDR3 nucleotides read TGTGCCAGCAGGTCCCCCGGACTAGGGGGTGATGAGCAGTTCGTC.

The chain is built from TRBV5-1 and TRBJ2-2, with D tentatively TRBD1 or TRBD2 (5 bases each). The CDR3 runs 14 residues. Trimming took 2 bases from V and 5 from J, leaving 10 bases between them. In germline, CDR1 is SGHRS, CDR2 YFSETQ. The CDR3 is CASSLPGPTGELFF. As DNA, the CDR3 is TGCGCCAGCAGCTTACCGGGACCTACCGGGGAGCTGTTTTTT.

This chain uses TRBV20-1 with TRBJ2-1, with D perhaps TRBD1 (6 bases). The V end was cut by 1 base, the J end by 4 bases, with 8 bases between. The CDR3 is 13 amino acids. CDR1 DFQATT and CDR2 SNEGSKA come from the germline V gene (reference sequence). CDR3 sequence (DNA): TGCAGTGCTAGAGTACAGGGATACAATGAGCAGTTCTTC. Protein product: CSARVQGYNEQFF.

This clonotype was seen only a few times. The chain links TRBV28 to TRBJ2-1; 7 nucleotides align to TRBD2. Germline V gene lookup returns CDR1 MDHEN and CDR2 SYDVKM. CDR3 length: 15 amino acids. V dropped 7 bases and J dropped 4; count of bases not matched to a gene: 10. The CDR3 DNA sequence: TGTGCCAGCACCTCAGCGGCGGGGGTATACAATGAGCAGTTCTTC. Translation: CASTSAAGVYNEQFF.

This clonotype occurred a few times. The V and J genes are TRBV9 and TRBJ1-2; the D is unclear. The V end was cut by 0 bases, the J end by 8 bases, with 14 bases between. Germline V lookup: CDR1 SGDLS, CDR2 YYNGEE. The CDR3 extends over 14 amino acids. The CDR3 nucleotides are TGTGCCAGCAGCGTAGAAGTAGGGTCGAAGGGCTACACCTTC. It specifies CASSVEVGSKGYTF.

This sequence joins TRBV24-1 and TRBJ2-1; TRBD1 matches 10 bases. CDR3 length: 18 residues. Germline V CDR1 and CDR2: KGHDR, SFDVKD. With V trimmed by 6 bases and J by 9 bases, 19 bases remained unmatched. The CDR3 nucleotides are TGTGCCACCAGTTCATTACACCTCCGGGACAGGGGATTGAGTGAGCAGTTCTTC. Translating gives CATSSLHLRDRGLSEQFF.

This clonotype showed up just a few times. V and J are TRBV5-1 and TRBJ1-2, with a possible D match to TRBD1 (6 bases). CDR1 is SGHRS and CDR2 is YFSETQ in the germline V gene. The germline V and J ends were trimmed by 0 bases and 8 bases, with 8 bases remaining between them. The CDR3 is made up of 12 amino acids. The CDR3 loop is CASSLAGQGYTF. Here the CDR3 DNA reads TGCGCCAGCAGCTTGGCCGGACAGGGCTACACCTTC.

As to this clonotype: The junction departs from the called germline gene at one end, perhaps through a read error. The genes are TRBV12-3 or TRBV12-4 and TRBJ2-1; the D is unclear. The CDR3 is 16 amino acids. The CDR3 bases are TGTGCCAGCAGTTCCGAATTGGGGTTATCCTACAATGAGCAGTTGTTC. This translates into CASSSELGLSYNEQLF.

This clonotype was counted only a few times. The chain uses TRBV20-1 and TRBJ2-3, with 7 bases fitting TRBD2. The CDR3 consists of 14 residues. Germline CDR1 reads DFQATT; CDR2 reads SNEGSKA (reference sequence). With 3 bases clipped from V and 3 bases from J, the junction kept 6 bases outside the gene matches. This CDR3 reads CSARRLAATDTQYF. CDR3 sequence (DNA): TGCAGTGCTAGGAGGCTAGCGGCAACAGATACGCAGTATTTT.

The chain links TRBV7-2 to TRBJ2-3; 10 nucleotides agree with TRBD1. Trimming cost V 5 bases and J 2 bases; bases outside gene matches: 4. The V gene's germline CDR1 is SGHTA and CDR2 FQGNSA. The CDR3 has 15 residues. CDR3 sequence reads: CASSPDRGHTDTQYF. The CDR3 DNA follows: TGTGCCAGCAGCCCCGACAGGGGGCACACAGATACGCAGTATTTT.

This clonotype was detected only a few times. The chain uses TRBV5-4 and TRBJ2-1; D remains unclear. The germline V gene has CDR1 SGHNT and CDR2 YYREEE (reference sequence). V was trimmed by 0 bases and J by 8 bases, leaving 9 bases between them. The length of the CDR3 is 13 residues. CDR3 amino acids: CASSLAAVDEQFF. Here the CDR3 DNA reads TGTGCCAGCAGCTTGGCCGCGGTCGATGAGCAGTTCTTC.

The chain carries TRBV12-3 or TRBV12-4 and TRBJ2-7, with D possibly matching TRBD1 (5 bases). Trimming removed 2 bases at V and 3 bases at J, with 11 bases between. There are 14 residues in the CDR3. CDR3 nucleotides: TGTGCCAGCAGTTTACAAGGGGTCCTCTACGAGCAGTACTTC. This translates into CASSLQGVLYEQYF.

Only one count was recorded for this clonotype. At one of its ends the junction is not consistent with the germline gene, which may arise from a read error. This rearrangement joins TRBV20-1 to TRBJ2-1, with D unclear. The CDR3 loop spans 14 amino acids. Per germline, CDR1 DFQATT and CDR2 SNEGSKA (reference sequence). The CDR3 region has the DNA TGCAGTGCTAGGTCCCGGAGCTCCTACGATGAGCAGTTCTTC. Translation gives CSARSRSSYDEQFF.

This chain joins TRBV4-1 and TRBJ2-5; D is unclear. CDR3 length: 14 amino acids. Germline V gene data show CDR1 as MGHRA and CDR2 as YSYEKL. V lost 4 bases to trimming and J lost 0 bases, with 9 bases between them. The DNA of the CDR3 is TGCGCCAGCAGCCCCCGGTTATACCAAGAGACCCAGTACTTC. It specifies CASSPRLYQETQYF.

About this clonotype: This may arise from a read error, as a much more abundant clone is one base away. The chain links TRBV6-4 to TRBJ2-3; D tentatively reads TRBD1 or TRBD2 (5 bases each). Per the germline V gene, CDR1 is MRHNA and CDR2 is SNTAGT. The length of the CDR3 is 16 residues. The CDR3 DNA reads as TGTGCCAGCAGTGACTCCGGCAGCCCTAGCACAGGTACGCAGTATTTT. Protein product: CASSDSGSPSTGTQYF.

This chain uses TRBV5-5 with TRBJ1-1, with 7 bases identical to TRBD1. This CDR3 has 16 amino acids. The junction had 14 bases not matched to a gene; V was cut back by 5 bases and J by 4 bases. CDR1 is SGHKS and CDR2 is YYEKEE in the germline V gene (reference sequence). CDR3 sequence (DNA): TGTGCCAGCAGAACAGGACAGGATTGGGGAGGCACTGAAGCTTTCTTT. It encodes CASRTGQDWGGTEAFF.

The rearrangement uses TRBV4-3 and TRBJ2-7; no firm D call. CDR1 is LGHNA, CDR2 YSLEER, per germline. V shed 1 base and J shed 1 base, with 5 bases lying between them. The CDR3 spans 13 residues. The CDR3 reads CASSQVMSYEQYF. CDR3 DNA sequence: TGCGCCAGCAGCCAAGTCATGTCCTACGAGCAGTACTTC.

This clonotype appeared many times. CDR3 sequence (DNA): TGTGCCAGCAGCCTACGTGGACCCCCCAGCACAGATACGCAGTATTTT. Translating gives CASSLRGPPSTDTQYF. This chain connects TRBV5-5 to TRBJ2-3; no clear D. With 4 bases removed from V and 0 bases from J, the gap between germline ends came to 15 bases. The CDR3 runs 16 residues. Per germline, CDR1 SGHKS and CDR2 YYEKEE (reference sequence).

Only one count was recorded for this clonotype. This chain connects TRBV5-8 to TRBJ1-1; 7 bases align to TRBD1. J lost 5 bases, V lost 1 base, and 8 bases had no gene match. This CDR3 comprises 15 residues. Germline-derived CDR1 and CDR2 are SGHTS and YDEGEE. This chain's CDR3 is CASSLTPRQGTEAFF. CDR3 in DNA: TGTGCCAGCAGCTTGACACCGCGACAGGGAACTGAAGCTTTCTTT.

This CDR3 is CASSFHQGTYEQYF. The DNA for the CDR3 is TGTGCCAGCAGTTTTCACCAGGGGACCTACGAGCAGTACTTC. The gene calls are TRBV12-3 or TRBV12-4 and TRBJ2-7, with a weak D call TRBD1 (6 bases). The CDR3 runs to 14 residues. Trimming took off 3 bases at V and 2 bases at J, with 11 bases between the two ends.